One sample yielded the 8 T cell receptor beta chains listed below, sequenced in a study of T cells in Graves' hyperthyroidism and ophthalmopathy. Amplification of TCR beta CDR3 regions used RNA as the template. The HTBI set primed first-round TCR CDR3 RT-PCR. TCRdb analysed the multiplex PCR reads with MiXCR anew, one entry per CDR3 protein. There are some 500,000 distinct CDR3 sequences in the sample; more than 15% occur only once, and less than 30% lies in the top ten. The source material was blood. The receptor source for this set is a woman aged 30 to 39 with Graves' ophthalmopathy.

In its sample, this clonotype was seen many times. V and J are TRBV12-3 or TRBV12-4 and TRBJ2-7, with 9 bases fitting TRBD2. The J segment lost 6 bases and the V segment lost 8 bases, leaving 5 bases of the junction unmatched. The CDR3 sequence is 12 residues long. The CDR3 nucleotides read TGTGCCAGCGCGGGAGGGCTTTTCGAGCAGTACTTC. The encoded protein is CASAGGLFEQYF.

This clonotype was seen many times. The chain links TRBV9 to TRBJ2-1; 11 nucleotides align to TRBD2. The CDR3 loop spans 21 amino acids. The germline V gene encodes CDR1 SGDLS and CDR2 YYNGEE. V shed 1 base, J shed 2 bases, and the junction held 17 bases outside the gene matches. The CDR3 loop reads CASSVRYRLAGGPPTYNEQFF. The CDR3 DNA reads as TGTGCCAGCAGCGTAAGGTATCGGCTAGCGGGAGGCCCGCCGACCTACAATGAGCAGTTCTTC.

V is TRBV7-3 and J is TRBJ2-2; 7 bases match TRBD1. The CDR3 is 15 amino acids. CDR1 and CDR2 (germline): SGHTA, FQGTGA. V was pared by 5 bases and J by 6 bases, with 9 bases of the junction left unmatched. Written as DNA, the CDR3 is TGTGCCAGCAGCCGCGACCGGGACAGTTCCGGGGAGCTGTTTTTT. It specifies CASSRDRDSSGELFF.

In the case of this clonotype: A junction boundary mismatches the germline segment, possibly from a read error. The chain carries TRBV27 and TRBJ1-5, with TRBD1 as a possible D gene (6 bases). The CDR3 loop spans 15 amino acids. The V gene's germline CDR1 is MNHEY and CDR2 SMNVEV (reference sequence). CDR3 in amino acids: CASRLGGISNRPQHF. In DNA form, the CDR3 reads TGTGCCAGCAGATTAGGGGGAATTAGCAATCGGCCCCAGCATTTT.

The V call is TRBV27, the J call TRBJ2-2; no firm D call. Between the trimmed V and J ends, which lost 3 bases and 0 bases, there was a span of 8 bases. CDR1 and CDR2 (germline): MNHEY, SMNVEV (reference sequence). There are 15 residues in the CDR3. CDR3: CASSFQAANTGELFF. CDR3 sequence (DNA): TGTGCCAGCAGTTTCCAAGCAGCGAACACCGGGGAGCTGTTTTTT.

V usage is TRBV7-2 and J usage is TRBJ2-1; 9 bases line up with TRBD2. This CDR3 comprises 17 residues. The germline CDR1 and CDR2 sequences are SGHTA and FQGNSA. With 11 bases clipped from V and 10 bases from J, the junction kept 24 bases outside the gene matches. This CDR3 reads CAGMWDRAGGGVDEQFF. The DNA of the CDR3 is TGTGCCGGCATGTGGGACCGAGCGGGAGGAGGGGTGGACGAGCAGTTCTTC.

This clonotype came up many times. This rearrangement joins TRBV20-1 to TRBJ2-7, with 7 positions matching TRBD2. V lost 7 bases and J lost 6; bases outside the gene matches: 12. This CDR3 spans 13 amino acids. Germline loops: CDR1 DFQATT, CDR2 SNEGSKA (reference sequence). The CDR3 region has the DNA TGCAGTGTTGACAGCGGGATAGTTGGCGAGCAGTACTTC. It codes for CSVDSGIVGEQYF.

The sample holds many counts of this clonotype. The chain carries TRBV20-1 and TRBJ1-6; D not resolved. The CDR3 length is 12 residues. CDR1 is DFQATT, CDR2 SNEGSKA, per germline (reference sequence). Trimming cost V 1 base and J 8 bases, with 6 bases left between them. CDR3 amino acids: CSARVTDSPLHF. CDR3 coding DNA: TGCAGTGCTAGAGTTACGGATTCACCCCTCCACTTT.